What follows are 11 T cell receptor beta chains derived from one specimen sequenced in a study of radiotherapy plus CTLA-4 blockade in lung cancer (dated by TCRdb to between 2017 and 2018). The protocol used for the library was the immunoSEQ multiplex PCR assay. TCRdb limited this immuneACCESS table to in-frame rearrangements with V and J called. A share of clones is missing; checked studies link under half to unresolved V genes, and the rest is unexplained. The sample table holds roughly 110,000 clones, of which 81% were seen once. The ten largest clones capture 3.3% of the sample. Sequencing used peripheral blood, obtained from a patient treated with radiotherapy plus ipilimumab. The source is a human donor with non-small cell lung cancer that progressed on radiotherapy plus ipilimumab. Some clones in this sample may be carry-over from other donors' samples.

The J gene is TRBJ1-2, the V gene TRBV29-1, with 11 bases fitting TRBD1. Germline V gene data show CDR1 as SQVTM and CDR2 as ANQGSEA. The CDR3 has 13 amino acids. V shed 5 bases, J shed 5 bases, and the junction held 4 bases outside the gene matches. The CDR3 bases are TGCAGCGTTTCCGGGACAGGGGGGTATGGCTACACCTTC. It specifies CSVSGTGGYGYTF.

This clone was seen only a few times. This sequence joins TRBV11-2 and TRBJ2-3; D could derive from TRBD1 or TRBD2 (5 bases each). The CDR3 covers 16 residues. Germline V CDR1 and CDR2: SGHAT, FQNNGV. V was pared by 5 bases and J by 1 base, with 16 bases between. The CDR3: CASSRPVGVGTDTQYF. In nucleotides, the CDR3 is TGTGCCAGCAGCCGCCCTGTGGGGGTGGGCACAGATACGCAGTATTTT. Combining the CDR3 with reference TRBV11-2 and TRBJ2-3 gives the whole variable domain EAGVAQSPRYKIIEKRQSVAFWCNPISGHATLYWYQQILGQGPKLLIQFQNNGVVDDSQLPKDRFSAERLKGVDSTLKIQPAKLEDSAVYLCASSRPVGVGTDTQYFGPGTRLTVL.

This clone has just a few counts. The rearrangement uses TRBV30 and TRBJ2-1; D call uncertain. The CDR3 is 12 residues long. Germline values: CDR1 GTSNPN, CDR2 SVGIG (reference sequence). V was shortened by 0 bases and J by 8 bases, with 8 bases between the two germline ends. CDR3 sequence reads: CAWSVYPDEQFF. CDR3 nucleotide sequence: TGTGCCTGGAGTGTTTACCCGGATGAGCAGTTCTTC.

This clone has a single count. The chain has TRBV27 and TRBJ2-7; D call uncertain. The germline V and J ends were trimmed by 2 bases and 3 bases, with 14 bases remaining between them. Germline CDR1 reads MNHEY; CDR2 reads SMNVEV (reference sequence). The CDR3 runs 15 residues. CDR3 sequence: CASSLASLVRYEQYF. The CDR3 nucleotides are TGTGCCAGCAGTTTAGCGAGCCTAGTTCGCTACGAGCAGTACTTC.

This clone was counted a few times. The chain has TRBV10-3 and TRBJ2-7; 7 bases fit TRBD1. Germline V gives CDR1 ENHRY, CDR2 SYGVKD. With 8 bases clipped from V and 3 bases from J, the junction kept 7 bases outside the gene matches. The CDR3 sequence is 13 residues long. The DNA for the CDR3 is TGTGCCATCGGACACCGGGACAGCTACGAGCAGTACTTC. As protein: CAIGHRDSYEQYF.

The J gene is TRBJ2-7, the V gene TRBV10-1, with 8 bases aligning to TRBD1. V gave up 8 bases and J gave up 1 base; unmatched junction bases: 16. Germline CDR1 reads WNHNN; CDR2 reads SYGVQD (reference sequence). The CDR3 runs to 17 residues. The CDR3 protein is CASPLNPQGGISYEQYF. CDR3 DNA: TGCGCCAGCCCACTAAATCCACAGGGGGGAATTTCCTACGAGCAGTACTTC.

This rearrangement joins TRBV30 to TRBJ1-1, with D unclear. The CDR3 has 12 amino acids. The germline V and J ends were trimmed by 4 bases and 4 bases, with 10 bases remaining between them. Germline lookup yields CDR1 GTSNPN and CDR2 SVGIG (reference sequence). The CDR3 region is CAWKGSVTEAFF. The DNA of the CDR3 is TGTGCCTGGAAGGGAAGCGTCACTGAAGCTTTCTTT.

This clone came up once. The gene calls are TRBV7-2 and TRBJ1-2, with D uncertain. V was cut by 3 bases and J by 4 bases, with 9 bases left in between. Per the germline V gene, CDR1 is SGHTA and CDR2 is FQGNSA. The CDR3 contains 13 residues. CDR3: CASSFRPRYGYTF. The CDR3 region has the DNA TGTGCCAGCAGCTTCAGACCTCGCTATGGCTACACCTTC.

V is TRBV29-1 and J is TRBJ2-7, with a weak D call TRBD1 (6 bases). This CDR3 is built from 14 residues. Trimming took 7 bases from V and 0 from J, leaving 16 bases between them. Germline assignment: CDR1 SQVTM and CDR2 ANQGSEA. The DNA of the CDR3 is TGCAGCGCAAAACAAGACAGGAGCTCCTACGAGCAGTACTTC. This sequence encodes CSAKQDRSSYEQYF.

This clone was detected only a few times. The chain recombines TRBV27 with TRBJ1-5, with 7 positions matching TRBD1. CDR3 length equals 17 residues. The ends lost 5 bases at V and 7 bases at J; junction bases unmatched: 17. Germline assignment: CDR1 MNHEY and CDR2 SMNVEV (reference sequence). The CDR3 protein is CASSPRQGRILNQPQHF. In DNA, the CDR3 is TGTGCCAGCAGTCCGCGACAGGGAAGGATCTTGAACCAGCCCCAGCATTTT.

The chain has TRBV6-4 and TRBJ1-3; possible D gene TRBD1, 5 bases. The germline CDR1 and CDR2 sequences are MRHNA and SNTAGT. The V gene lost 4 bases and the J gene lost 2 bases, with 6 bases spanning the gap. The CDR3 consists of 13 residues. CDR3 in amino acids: CASSAGPGNTIYF. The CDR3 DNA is TGTGCCAGCAGTGCAGGGCCTGGAAACACCATATATTTT.